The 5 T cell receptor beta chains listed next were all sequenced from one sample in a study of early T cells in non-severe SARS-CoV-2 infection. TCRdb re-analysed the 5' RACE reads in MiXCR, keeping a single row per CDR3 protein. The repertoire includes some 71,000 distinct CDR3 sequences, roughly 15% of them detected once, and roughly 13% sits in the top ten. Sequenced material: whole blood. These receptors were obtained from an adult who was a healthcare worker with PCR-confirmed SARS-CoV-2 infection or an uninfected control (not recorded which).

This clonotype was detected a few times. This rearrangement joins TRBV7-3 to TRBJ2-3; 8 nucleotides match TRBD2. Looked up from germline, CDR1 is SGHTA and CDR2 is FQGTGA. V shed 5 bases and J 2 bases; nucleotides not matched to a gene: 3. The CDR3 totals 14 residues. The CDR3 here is CASSPGLVTDTQYF. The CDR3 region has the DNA TGTGCCAGCAGCCCGGGACTAGTCACAGATACGCAGTATTTT.

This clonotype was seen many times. CDR3 nucleotides: TGTGCCAGCAGTTACCGGACTAGCGGGGGCCCAGACAATGAGCAGTTCTTC. It codes for CASSYRTSGGPDNEQFF. The rearrangement joins TRBV6-2 or TRBV6-3 to TRBJ2-1, with TRBD2 identical over 13 bases. Trimming removed 2 bases from V and 5 bases from J; junction bases left unmatched: 6. Germline lookup yields CDR1 MNHEY and CDR2 SVGEGT. This CDR3 has 17 residues.

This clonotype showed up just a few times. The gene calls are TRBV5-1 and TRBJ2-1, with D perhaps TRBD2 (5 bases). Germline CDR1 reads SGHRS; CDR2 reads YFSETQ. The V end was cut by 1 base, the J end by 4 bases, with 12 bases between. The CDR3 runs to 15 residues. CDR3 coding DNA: TGCGCCAGCAGCTTGACGGGAAAAATTTACAATGAGCAGTTCTTC. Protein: CASSLTGKIYNEQFF.

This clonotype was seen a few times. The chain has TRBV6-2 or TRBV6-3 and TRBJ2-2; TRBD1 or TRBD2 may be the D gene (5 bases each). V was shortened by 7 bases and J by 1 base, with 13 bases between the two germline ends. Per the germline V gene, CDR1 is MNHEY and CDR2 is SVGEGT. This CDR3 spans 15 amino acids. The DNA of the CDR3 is TGTGCCAGCAAGGTCGAGGGGCTGAACACCGGGGAGCTGTTTTTT. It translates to CASKVEGLNTGELFF.

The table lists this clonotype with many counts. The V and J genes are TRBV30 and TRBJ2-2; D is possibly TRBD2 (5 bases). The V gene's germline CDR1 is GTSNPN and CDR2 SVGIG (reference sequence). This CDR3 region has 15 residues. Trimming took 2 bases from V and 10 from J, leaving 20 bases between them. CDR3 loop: CAWSPRGSVTAELFF. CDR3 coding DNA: TGTGCCTGGAGTCCCCGGGGTAGCGTCACAGCGGAGCTGTTTTTT.